Listed below are T cell receptor beta chains from one sample, sequenced in a study of cytotoxic CD8 clonotypes in ibrutinib-treated CLL. Assay used: immunoSEQ multiplex PCR; TCRdb lists only in-frame clones, some missing. The sample carries nearly 300,000 clones, approximately 79% recorded once. Sequencing used PBMCs, obtained at disease progression, from a patient treated with ibrutinib. The receptors stem from a human donor with chronic lymphocytic leukemia. CDR3s include the opening cysteine and the closing phenylalanine or tryptophan. Rows may omit the clone size; those that give it use once, few, many or a size class.

j_call	clone_size	v_call	cdr3_aa
TRBJ2-2	few	TRBV5-6	CASSLEVLAGANTGELFF
TRBJ2-6	few	TRBV9	CASSVGIPGTGANVLTF
TRBJ2-7	NA	TRBV4-1	CASSQGVGREASYEQYF
TRBJ1-1	NA	TRBV7-2	CASSLATVRTEAFF
TRBJ1-1	NA	TRBV5-6	CASSFLQGWAEAFF
TRBJ2-2	NA	TRBV5-1	CASSLGQITGELFF
TRBJ2-1	once	TRBV5-5	CASSLAFGQGSAYYNEQFF
TRBJ2-3	NA	TRBV29-1	CSVDGLRLAAITDTQYF
TRBJ2-7	NA	TRBV5-1	CASSPEGLAEEQYF
TRBJ1-1	NA	TRBV4-3	CASSQTGTGGTEAFF
TRBJ2-1	NA	TRBV7-9	CASSPWDRGPYNEQFF
TRBJ1-1	few	TRBV29-1	CSVDRGTEAFF
TRBJ2-3	NA	TRBV6-5	CASRASGRISDTQYF
TRBJ2-1	NA	TRBV27	CASSSQLSRYSYNEQFF
TRBJ2-1	NA	TRBV5-6	CASSLAGLAGGPNEQFF
TRBJ1-2	NA	TRBV10-3	CAISVEGYYGYTF
TRBJ1-1	NA	TRBV11-2	CASSYRKGQGVYRRTEAFF
TRBJ2-1	few	TRBV5-1	CASPLYSEQFF
TRBJ2-5	NA	TRBV4-1	CASSQDWTSANLQETQYF
TRBJ2-1	once	TRBV7-2	CASSYFRDFYNEQFF
TRBJ1-5	NA	TRBV7-4	CASSRTGGGQPQHF
TRBJ1-2	NA	TRBV28	CASTPRGWTGGNYGYTF
TRBJ1-1	NA	TRBV29-1	CSVAVTVNTEAFF
TRBJ1-6	NA	TRBV7-2	CASSPSRDRRNSPLHF
TRBJ2-7	NA	TRBV10-3	CAISVESSYEQYF
TRBJ2-3	NA	TRBV19	CASSRDRVKDTQYF
TRBJ2-7	NA	TRBV11-2	CASSLVLQEQYF
TRBJ1-5	NA	TRBV28	CASSLRQGGRRVQPQHF
TRBJ2-5	NA	TRBV7-3	CASSLGFGETQYF
TRBJ2-2	NA	TRBV28	CASRNSAGVAVGELFF
TRBJ2-1	NA	TRBV5-4	CASSSQRGSYNEQFF
TRBJ2-7	NA	TRBV29-1	CSVLYGTSYEQYF
TRBJ1-2	NA	TRBV5-1	CASSLPGGGYTF
TRBJ1-2	NA	TRBV9	CASSSYRGDYGYTF
TRBJ1-2	few	TRBV5-1	CASSLNWGPGGYTF
TRBJ2-2	NA	TRBV27	CASSSQTGVTGELFF
TRBJ2-7	NA	TRBV5-1	CASSFTSGGYEQYF
TRBJ1-1	once	TRBV28	CASRVQGWSTEAFF
TRBJ1-6	NA	TRBV19	CASSEQGAGNSPLHF
TRBJ2-7	NA	TRBV15	CATSREGRGGYEQYF
TRBJ2-5	NA	TRBV27	CASSLSPQGQGLETQYF
TRBJ1-4	NA	TRBV4-1	CASSRRAFEEKLFF
TRBJ2-5	NA	TRBV19	CASSVGLAGRSETQYF
TRBJ2-7	NA	TRBV13	CASSLRQGAYEQYF
TRBJ1-3	few	TRBV9	CASSPFDSSGNTIYF
TRBJ2-3	NA	TRBV11-3	CASSPGQGTDTQYF
TRBJ1-5	NA	TRBV5-8	CASSLGQPQHF
TRBJ2-1	NA	TRBV28	CASSFLSRGPAPYNEQFF
TRBJ2-7	few	TRBV6-5	CASTPRQLPYEQYF
TRBJ1-2	NA	TRBV10-2	CASSTQGTANYGYTF
TRBJ2-7	NA	TRBV7-6	CASSDDRGGSYEQYF
TRBJ2-5	NA	TRBV7-3	CASSSPHPPGGTSQETQYF
TRBJ2-3	NA	TRBV19	CASTRDQSTDTQYF
TRBJ2-1	NA	TRBV6-6	CASSQTQGAWLFF
TRBJ2-1	NA	TRBV18	CASSPFWQRGPRRWQFF
TRBJ2-1	NA	TRBV25-1	CASSVIRDVYNEQFF
TRBJ1-2	NA	TRBV29-1	CSVTGTGGAEGYTF
TRBJ1-5	NA	TRBV6-1	CASHTGQPQHF
TRBJ1-2	NA	TRBV10-3	CAISEAGQDGYTF